The present TCR beta chain was sequenced within a study of blood T cell repertoires in COVID-19. Study overall: The origin of the acute and convalescent COVID-19 samples was the United States, Italy and Spain. T cells, B-cell-depleted T cells, or PBMCs supplied cDNA or gDNA.

This CDR3 contains 13 residues. Trimming removed 4 bases from V and 6 bases from J; junction bases left unmatched: 6. Germline-derived CDR1 and CDR2 are MNHEY and SVGEGT. Original processing notes: Amplifying reference gene primers gave estimates of nucleated cell counts. Clones were read by immunoSEQ multiplex PCR, and TCRdb kept only the in-frame ones, dropping some. Clonal size and the V and J genes are those of that table, whereas D and trimming came from the DNA. The sample contains roughly 200,000 clones, about nine tenths of which appear only once. Sample: peripheral blood. V gene TRBV6-2 or TRBV6-3 combines with J gene TRBJ2-7; 7 nucleotides agree with TRBD1. The receptor was isolated from a man aged 35-49 years with acute or convalescent COVID-19. The CDR3 region has the DNA TGTGCCAGCAGTTCGACCAACAGGGGCGAGCAGTACTTC. Its protein is CASSSTNRGEQYF.